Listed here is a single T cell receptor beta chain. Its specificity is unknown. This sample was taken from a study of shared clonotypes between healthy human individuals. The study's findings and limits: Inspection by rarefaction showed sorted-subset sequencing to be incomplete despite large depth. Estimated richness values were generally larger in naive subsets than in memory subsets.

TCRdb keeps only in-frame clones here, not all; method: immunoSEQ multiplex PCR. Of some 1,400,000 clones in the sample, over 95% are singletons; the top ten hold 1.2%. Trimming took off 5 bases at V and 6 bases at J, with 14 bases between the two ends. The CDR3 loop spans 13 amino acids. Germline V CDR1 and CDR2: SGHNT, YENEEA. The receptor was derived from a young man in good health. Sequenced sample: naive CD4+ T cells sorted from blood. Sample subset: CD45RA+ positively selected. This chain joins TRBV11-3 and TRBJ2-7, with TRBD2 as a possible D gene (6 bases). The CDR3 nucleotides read TGTGCCAGCAGCCCCAACGGAGGGACCGAGCAGTACTTC. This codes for CASSPNGGTEQYF. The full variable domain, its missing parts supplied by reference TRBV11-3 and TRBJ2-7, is EAGVVQSPRYKIIEKKQPVAFWCNPISGHNTLYWYLQNLGQGPELLIRYENEEAVDDSQLPKDRFSAERLKGVDSTLKIQPAELGDSAVYLCASSPNGGTEQYFGPGTRLTVT.